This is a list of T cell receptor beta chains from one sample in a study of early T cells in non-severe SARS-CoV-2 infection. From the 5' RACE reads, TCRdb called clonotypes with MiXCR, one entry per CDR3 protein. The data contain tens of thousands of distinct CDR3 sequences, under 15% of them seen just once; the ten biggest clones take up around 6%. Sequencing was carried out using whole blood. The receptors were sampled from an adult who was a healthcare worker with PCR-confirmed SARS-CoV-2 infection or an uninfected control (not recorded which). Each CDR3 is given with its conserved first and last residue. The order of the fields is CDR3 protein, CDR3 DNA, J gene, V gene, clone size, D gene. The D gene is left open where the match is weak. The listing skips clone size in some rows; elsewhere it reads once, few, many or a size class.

CASSWGSGETEAFF TGCGCCAGCAGCTGGGGAAGCGGAGAAACTGAAGCTTTCTTT TRBJ1-1 TRBV5-1 few -
CASSVESYRGTQYF TGTGCCAGCAGCGTAGAATCCTACCGGGGGACCCAGTACTTC TRBJ2-5 TRBV9 - -
CASKDRGYEQFF TGTGCCAGCAAGGACAGGGGGTACGAGCAGTTCTTC TRBJ2-1 TRBV2 few TRBD1
CASSQPLYQPQHF TGTGCCAGCAGTCAGCCTTTATATCAGCCCCAGCATTTT TRBJ1-5 TRBV28 many -
CASLPAGIRQTEAFF TGTGCCAGCCTACCGGCGGGCATCCGACAGACTGAAGCTTTCTTT TRBJ1-1 TRBV28 - -
CASSYPTGELFF TGTGCCAGCAGTTACCCGACCGGGGAGCTGTTTTTT TRBJ2-2 TRBV6-2/TRBV6-3 few -
CASSLRTGEGDTQYF TGTGCCAGCAGCCTAAGGACAGGGGAGGGCGATACGCAGTATTTT TRBJ2-3 TRBV7-2 - TRBD1
CASSLGTFDEQFF TGTGCCAGCAGTTTGGGGACTTTCGATGAGCAGTTCTTC TRBJ2-1 TRBV28 - -
CASSLDSLDGYTF TGTGCCAGCAGTCTGGACAGCCTAGATGGCTACACCTTC TRBJ1-2 TRBV28 few -
CASSVINEQFF TGTGCCAGCAGTGTGATTAATGAGCAGTTCTTC TRBJ2-1 TRBV2 - -
CASSRGLVNTEAFF TGTGCCAGCAGCCGCGGTCTGGTGAACACTGAAGCTTTCTTT TRBJ1-1 TRBV3-1 few -
CASSLLPTSGSSNEQFF TGTGCCAGCAGCTTACTCCCCACTAGCGGGAGTAGCAATGAGCAGTTCTTC TRBJ2-1 TRBV11-2 few TRBD2
CSASGTEKNIQYF TGCAGTGCGTCCGGGACAGAGAAAAACATTCAGTACTTC TRBJ2-4 TRBV20-1 - TRBD1
CASTLLGRQTDTQYF TGTGCCAGCACCCTACTCGGGAGGCAAACAGATACGCAGTATTTT TRBJ2-3 TRBV5-6 few TRBD2
CASSLDRDGKLFF TGTGCCAGCAGCTTAGATCGAGACGGGAAGCTGTTTTTT TRBJ2-2 TRBV7-2 - -
CASSRGSTDTQYF TGTGCCAGCAGCCGGGGCAGCACAGATACGCAGTATTTT TRBJ2-3 TRBV7-9 many -
CASRGTGENIQYF TGCGCCAGCAGAGGGACAGGGGAAAACATTCAGTACTTC TRBJ2-4 TRBV5-1 - TRBD1
CASSLTQGWSYEQYF TGTGCCAGCAGTTTAACGCAGGGGTGGTCCTACGAGCAGTACTTC TRBJ2-7 TRBV28 - -
CASSFPPGGLVETF TGTGCCAGCAGTTTTCCCCCGGGAGGTCTGGTAGAGACCTTC TRBJ1-2 TRBV28 - -
CASSRGASDNEQFF TGTGCCAGCAGCAGAGGGGCTAGCGACAATGAGCAGTTCTTC TRBJ2-1 TRBV3-1 - -
CATSTASGPTDTQYF TGTGCCACCAGTACCGCTAGCGGACCCACAGATACGCAGTATTTT TRBJ2-3 TRBV24-1 few TRBD2
CSARGTSGQETQYF TGCAGTGCTAGGGGGACTAGCGGCCAAGAGACCCAGTACTTC TRBJ2-5 TRBV20-1 - TRBD2
CSAEKVYNEQFF TGCAGCGCAGAAAAGGTATACAATGAGCAGTTCTTC TRBJ2-1 TRBV29-1 - -